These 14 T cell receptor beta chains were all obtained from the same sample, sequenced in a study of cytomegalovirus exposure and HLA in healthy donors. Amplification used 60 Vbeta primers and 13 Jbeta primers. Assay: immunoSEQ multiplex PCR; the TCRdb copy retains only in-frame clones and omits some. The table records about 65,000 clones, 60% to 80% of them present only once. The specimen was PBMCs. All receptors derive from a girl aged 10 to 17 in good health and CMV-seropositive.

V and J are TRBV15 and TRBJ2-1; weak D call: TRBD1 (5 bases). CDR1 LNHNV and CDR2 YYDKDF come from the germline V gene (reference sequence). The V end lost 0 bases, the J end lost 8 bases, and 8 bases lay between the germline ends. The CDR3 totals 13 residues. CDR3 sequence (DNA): TGTGCCACCAGCAGAGATAGGGGTTATGAGCAGTTCTTC. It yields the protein CATSRDRGYEQFF.

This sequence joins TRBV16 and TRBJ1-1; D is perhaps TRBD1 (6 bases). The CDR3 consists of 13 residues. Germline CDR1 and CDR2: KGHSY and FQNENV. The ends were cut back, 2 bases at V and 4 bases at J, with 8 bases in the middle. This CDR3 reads CASSQRRGTEAFF. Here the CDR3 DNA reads TGTGCCAGCAGCCAACGCAGGGGCACTGAAGCTTTCTTT.

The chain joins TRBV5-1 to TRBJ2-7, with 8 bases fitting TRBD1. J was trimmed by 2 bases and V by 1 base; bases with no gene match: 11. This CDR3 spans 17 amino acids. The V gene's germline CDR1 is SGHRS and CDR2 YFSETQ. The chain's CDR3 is CASSLLPFRDRPYEQYF. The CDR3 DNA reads TGCGCCAGCAGCTTGCTCCCTTTTCGGGACAGGCCCTACGAGCAGTACTTC.

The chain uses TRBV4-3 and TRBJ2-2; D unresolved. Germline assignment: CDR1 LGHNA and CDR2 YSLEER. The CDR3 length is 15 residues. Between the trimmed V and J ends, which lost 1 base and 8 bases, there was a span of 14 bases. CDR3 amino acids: CASSQVGRPPGELFF. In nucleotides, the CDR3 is TGCGCCAGCAGCCAAGTGGGCCGGCCGCCTGGGGAGCTGTTTTTT.

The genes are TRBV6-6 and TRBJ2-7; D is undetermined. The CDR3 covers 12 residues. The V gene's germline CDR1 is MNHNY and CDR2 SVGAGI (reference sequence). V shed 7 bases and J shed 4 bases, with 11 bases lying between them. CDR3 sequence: CASTAIGYEQYF. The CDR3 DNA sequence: TGTGCCAGCACCGCGATCGGGTACGAGCAGTACTTC.

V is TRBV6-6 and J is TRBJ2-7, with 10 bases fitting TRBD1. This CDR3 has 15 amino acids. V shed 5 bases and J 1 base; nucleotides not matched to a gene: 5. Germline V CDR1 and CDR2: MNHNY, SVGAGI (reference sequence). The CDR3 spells CASSHRDRGSYEQYF. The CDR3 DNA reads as TGTGCCAGCAGTCACCGGGACAGGGGTTCCTACGAGCAGTACTTC.

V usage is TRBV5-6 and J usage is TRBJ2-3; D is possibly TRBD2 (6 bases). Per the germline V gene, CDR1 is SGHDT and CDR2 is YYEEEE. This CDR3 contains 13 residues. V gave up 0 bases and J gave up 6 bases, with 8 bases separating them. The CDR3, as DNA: TGTGCCAGCAGCTTGGGTCGGGGGGATACGCAGTATTTT. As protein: CASSLGRGDTQYF.

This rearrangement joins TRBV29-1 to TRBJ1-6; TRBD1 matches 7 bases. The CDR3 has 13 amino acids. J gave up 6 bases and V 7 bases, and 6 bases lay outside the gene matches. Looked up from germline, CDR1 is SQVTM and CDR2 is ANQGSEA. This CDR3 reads CSGSTGVNSPLHF. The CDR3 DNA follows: TGCAGCGGGTCCACAGGGGTTAATTCACCCCTCCACTTT.

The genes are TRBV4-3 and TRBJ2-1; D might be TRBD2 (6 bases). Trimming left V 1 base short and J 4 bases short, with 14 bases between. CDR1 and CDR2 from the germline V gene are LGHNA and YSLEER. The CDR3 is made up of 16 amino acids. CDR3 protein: CASSQGGGTVYNEQFF. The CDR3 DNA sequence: TGCGCCAGCAGCCAAGGCGGAGGGACGGTTTACAATGAGCAGTTCTTC.

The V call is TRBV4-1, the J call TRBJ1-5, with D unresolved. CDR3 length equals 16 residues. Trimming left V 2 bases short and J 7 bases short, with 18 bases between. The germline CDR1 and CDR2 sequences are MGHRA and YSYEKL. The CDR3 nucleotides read TGCGCCAGCAGCCAAATTTCGGAGGGAGGAGAACAGCCCCAGCATTTT. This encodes CASSQISEGGEQPQHF.

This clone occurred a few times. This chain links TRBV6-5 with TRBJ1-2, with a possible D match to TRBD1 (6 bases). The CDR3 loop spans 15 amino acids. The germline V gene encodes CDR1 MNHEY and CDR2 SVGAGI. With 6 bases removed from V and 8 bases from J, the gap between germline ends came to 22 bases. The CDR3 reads CASSPGQWGQGGYTF. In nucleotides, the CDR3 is TGTGCCAGCAGCCCTGGACAGTGGGGGCAGGGCGGCTACACCTTC.

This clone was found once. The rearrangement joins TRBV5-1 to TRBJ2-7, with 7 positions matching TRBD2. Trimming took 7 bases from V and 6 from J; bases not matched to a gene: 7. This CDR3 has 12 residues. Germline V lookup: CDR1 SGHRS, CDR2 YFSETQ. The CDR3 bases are TGCGCCAGCTCCCAGGCGGGGGTCGAGCAGTACTTC. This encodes CASSQAGVEQYF.

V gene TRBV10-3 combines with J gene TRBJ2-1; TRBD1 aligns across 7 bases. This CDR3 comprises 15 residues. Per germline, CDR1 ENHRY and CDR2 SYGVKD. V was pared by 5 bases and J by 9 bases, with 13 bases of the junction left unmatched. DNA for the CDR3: TGTGCCATCAGTCCCCCCCGACCGACAGGGAGTGAGCAGTTCTTC. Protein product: CAISPPRPTGSEQFF.

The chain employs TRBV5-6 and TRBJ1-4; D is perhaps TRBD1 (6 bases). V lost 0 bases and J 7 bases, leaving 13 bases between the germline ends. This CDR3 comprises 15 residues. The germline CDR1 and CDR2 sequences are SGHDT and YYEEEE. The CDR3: CASSLVGGPGEKLFF. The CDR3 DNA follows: TGTGCCAGCAGCTTGGTCGGGGGGCCGGGTGAAAAACTGTTTTTT. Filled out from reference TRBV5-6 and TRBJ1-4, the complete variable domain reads DAGVTQSPTHLIKTRGQQVTLRCSPKSGHDTVSWYQQALGQGPQFIFQYYEEEERQRGNFPDRFSGHQFPNYSSELNVNALLLGDSALYLCASSLVGGPGEKLFFGSGTQLSVL.